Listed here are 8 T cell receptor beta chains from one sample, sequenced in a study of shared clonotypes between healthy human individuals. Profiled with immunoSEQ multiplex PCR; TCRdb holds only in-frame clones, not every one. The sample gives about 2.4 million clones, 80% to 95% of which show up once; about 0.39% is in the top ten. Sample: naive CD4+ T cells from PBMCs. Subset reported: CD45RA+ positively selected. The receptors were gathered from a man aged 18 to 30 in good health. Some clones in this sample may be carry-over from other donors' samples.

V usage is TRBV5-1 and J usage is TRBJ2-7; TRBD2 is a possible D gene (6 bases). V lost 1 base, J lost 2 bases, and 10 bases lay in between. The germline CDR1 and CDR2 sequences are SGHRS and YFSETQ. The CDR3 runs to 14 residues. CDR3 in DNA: TGCGCCAGCAGCTTGAGCGGGTCGACCTACGAGCAGTACTTC. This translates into CASSLSGSTYEQYF.

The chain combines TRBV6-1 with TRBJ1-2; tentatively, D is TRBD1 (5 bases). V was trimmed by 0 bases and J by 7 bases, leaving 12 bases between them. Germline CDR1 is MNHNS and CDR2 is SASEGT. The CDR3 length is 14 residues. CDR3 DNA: TGTGCCAGCAGTGAAGCCCCAGGGTTAGGTGGCTACACCTTC. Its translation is CASSEAPGLGGYTF.

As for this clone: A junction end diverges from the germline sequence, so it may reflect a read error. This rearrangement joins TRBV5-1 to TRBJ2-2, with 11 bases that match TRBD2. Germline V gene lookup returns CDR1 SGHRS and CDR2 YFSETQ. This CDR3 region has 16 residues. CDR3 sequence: CASTLRLAGGTGELFF. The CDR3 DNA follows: TGCGCCAGCACCTTGAGGCTAGCGGGAGGCACCGGGGAGCTGTTTTTT. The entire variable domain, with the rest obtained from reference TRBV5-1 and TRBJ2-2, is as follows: KAGVTQTPRYLIKTRGQQVTLSCSPISGHRSVSWYQQTPGQGLQFLFEYFSETQRNKGNFPGRFSGRQFSNSRSEMNVSTLELGDSALYLCASTLRLAGGTGELFFGEGSRLTVL.

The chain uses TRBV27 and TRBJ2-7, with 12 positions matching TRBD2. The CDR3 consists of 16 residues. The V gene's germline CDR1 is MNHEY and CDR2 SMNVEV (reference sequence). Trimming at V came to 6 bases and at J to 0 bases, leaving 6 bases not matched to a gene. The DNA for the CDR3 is TGTGCCAGCAGACAACTAGCGGGAGGCAGCTCCTACGAGCAGTACTTC. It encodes CASRQLAGGSSYEQYF.

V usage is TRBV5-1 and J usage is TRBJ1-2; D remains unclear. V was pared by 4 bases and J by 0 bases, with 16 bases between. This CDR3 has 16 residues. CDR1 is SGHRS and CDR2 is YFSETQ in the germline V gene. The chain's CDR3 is CASSLRLSGSNYGYTF. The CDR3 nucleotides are TGCGCCAGCAGCCTCCGGTTGTCGGGCTCTAACTATGGCTACACCTTC.

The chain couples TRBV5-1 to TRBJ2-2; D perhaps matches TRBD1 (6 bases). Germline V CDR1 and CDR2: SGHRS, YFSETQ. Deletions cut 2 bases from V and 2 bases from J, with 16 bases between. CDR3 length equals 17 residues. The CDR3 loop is CASSLRVGTSNTGELFF. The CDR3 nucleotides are TGCGCCAGCAGCTTAAGAGTCGGGACAAGTAACACCGGGGAGCTGTTTTTT.

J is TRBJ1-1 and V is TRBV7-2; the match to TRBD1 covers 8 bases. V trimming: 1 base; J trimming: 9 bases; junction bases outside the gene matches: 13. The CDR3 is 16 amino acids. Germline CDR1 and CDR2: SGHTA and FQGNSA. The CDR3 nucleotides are TGTGCCAGCAGCTTAGGCTCAGGGGGCGCGTCTGGCAAAGCTTTCTTT. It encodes CASSLGSGGASGKAFF.

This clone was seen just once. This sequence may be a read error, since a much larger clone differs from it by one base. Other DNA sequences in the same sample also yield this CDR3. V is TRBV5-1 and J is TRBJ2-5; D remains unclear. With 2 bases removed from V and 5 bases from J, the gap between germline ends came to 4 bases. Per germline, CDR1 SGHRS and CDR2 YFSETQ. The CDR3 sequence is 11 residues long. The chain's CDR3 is CASSFQETQYF. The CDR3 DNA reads TGCGCCAGCAGCTTTCAGGAGACCCAGTACTTC.